The TCR beta chain described here comes from a study of T cells in Graves' hyperthyroidism and ophthalmopathy. Study results and caveats: Ophthalmopathy was told apart from stable hyperthyroidism by a 13 V-J model. In the blood, most expanded thyroid clonotypes above 0.001 appeared as well.

V was cut by 4 bases and J by 6 bases, with 15 bases left in between. The CDR3 runs 14 residues. From germline, CDR1 is SGDLS and CDR2 YYNGEE. Researchers took RNA transcripts and amplified the TCR beta CDR3 regions from them. Using the HTBI primer set, a first-round RT-PCR was run on the TCR CDR3. MiXCR, applied by TCRdb to the multiplex PCR reads, yields one record per CDR3 protein. Of about 270,000 distinct CDR3 sequences listed, 20% to 25% are singletons. As for this clonotype: The antigen is undetermined.

A Clinical Activity Score of at least 3, a NOSPECS grade of at least 4 and a duration under 3 months were recorded in the ophthalmopathy patients. The source of the PBMCs was 8.5 to 10 ml of fresh peripheral blood. Sequencing used blood. This TCR derives from a man aged 25-40 years with Graves' ophthalmopathy. The chain links TRBV9 to TRBJ2-3; D is ambiguous. Here the CDR3 reads CASSPSSAADTQYF. The CDR3 DNA is TGTGCCAGCAGCCCATCCTCCGCCGCTGATACGCAGTATTTT.